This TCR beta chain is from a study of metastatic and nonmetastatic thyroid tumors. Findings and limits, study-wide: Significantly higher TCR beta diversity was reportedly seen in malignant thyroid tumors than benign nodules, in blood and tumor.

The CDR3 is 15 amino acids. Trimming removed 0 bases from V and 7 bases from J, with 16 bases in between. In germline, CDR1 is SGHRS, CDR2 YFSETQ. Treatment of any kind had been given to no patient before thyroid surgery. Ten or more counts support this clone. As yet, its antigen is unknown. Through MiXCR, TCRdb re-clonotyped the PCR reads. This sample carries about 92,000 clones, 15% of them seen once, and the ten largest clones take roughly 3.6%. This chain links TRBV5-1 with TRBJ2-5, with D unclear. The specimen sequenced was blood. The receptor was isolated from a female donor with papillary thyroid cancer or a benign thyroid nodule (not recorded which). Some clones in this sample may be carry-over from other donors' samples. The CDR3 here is CASSLAGNRVATQYF. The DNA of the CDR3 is TGCGCCAGCAGCTTGGCTGGGAATAGGGTGGCGACCCAGTACTTC.